This TCR beta chain was found in a study of T cells in Graves' hyperthyroidism and ophthalmopathy. This clonotype has ten or more counts. The V and J ends lost 5 bases and 0 bases respectively, with 10 bases between them. CDR3 size: 14 residues. Amplified TCR beta CDR3 regions derived from RNA transcripts. A set of HTBI primers served as the primers for a first-round RT-PCR of the TCR CDR3. Using its own MiXCR run on the multiplex PCR reads, TCRdb lists one record per CDR3 protein. The top ten hold less than 8.5% of the sample, which has around 600,000 distinct CDR3 sequences, just under 45% seen once.

The chain employs TRBV12-3 or TRBV12-4 and TRBJ1-1; D is possibly TRBD1 (5 bases). The clonotype was recovered from an adult man with Graves' disease, either hyperthyroidism or ophthalmopathy (not recorded which). The specimen was peripheral blood or thyroid tissue (not recorded which). DNA for the CDR3: TGTGCCAGCAGTGGCAGGGTGATGAACACTGAAGCTTTCTTT. This codes for CASSGRVMNTEAFF.